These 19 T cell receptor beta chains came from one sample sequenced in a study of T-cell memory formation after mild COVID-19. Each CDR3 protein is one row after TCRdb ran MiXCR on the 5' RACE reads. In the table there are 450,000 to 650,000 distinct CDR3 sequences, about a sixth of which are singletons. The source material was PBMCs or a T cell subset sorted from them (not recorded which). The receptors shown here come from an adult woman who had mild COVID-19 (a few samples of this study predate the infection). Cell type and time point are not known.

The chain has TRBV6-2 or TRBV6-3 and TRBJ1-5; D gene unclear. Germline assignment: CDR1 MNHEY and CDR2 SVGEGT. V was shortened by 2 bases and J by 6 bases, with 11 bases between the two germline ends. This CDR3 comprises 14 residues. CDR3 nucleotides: TGTGCCAGCAGTTACACCTTACGAGCTCAGCCCCAGCATTTT. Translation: CASSYTLRAQPQHF.

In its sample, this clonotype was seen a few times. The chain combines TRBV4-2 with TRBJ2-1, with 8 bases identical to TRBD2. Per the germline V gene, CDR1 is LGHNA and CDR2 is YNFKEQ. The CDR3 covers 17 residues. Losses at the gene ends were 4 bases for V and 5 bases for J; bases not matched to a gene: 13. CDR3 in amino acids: CASSLQTAGGLNNEQFF. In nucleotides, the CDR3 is TGTGCCAGCAGCCTCCAAACCGCGGGGGGTTTAAACAATGAGCAGTTCTTC.

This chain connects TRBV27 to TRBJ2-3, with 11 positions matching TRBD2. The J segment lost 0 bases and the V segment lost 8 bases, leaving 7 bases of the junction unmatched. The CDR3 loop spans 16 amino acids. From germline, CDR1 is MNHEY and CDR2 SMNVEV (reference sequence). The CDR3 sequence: CASQGLAEPSTDTQYF. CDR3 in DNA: TGTGCCAGCCAGGGACTAGCGGAACCTAGCACAGATACGCAGTATTTT.

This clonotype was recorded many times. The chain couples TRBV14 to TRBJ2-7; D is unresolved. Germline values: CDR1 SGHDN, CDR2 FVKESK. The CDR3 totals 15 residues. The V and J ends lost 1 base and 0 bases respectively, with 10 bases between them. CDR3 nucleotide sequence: TGTGCCAGCAGCCAAGGGCGCCGATTCTCCTACGAGCAGTACTTC. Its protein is CASSQGRRFSYEQYF.

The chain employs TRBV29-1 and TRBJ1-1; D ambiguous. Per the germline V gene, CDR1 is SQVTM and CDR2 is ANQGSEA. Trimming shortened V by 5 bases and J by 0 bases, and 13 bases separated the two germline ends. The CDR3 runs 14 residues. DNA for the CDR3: TGCAGCGTTTTCAGCGAACCTATGAACACTGAAGCTTTCTTT. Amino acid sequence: CSVFSEPMNTEAFF.

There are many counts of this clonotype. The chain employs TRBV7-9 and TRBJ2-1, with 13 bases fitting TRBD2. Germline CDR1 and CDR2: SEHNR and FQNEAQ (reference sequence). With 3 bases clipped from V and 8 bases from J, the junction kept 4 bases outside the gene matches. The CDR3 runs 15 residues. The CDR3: CASSFGLAGVYEQFF. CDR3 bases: TGTGCCAGCAGCTTCGGACTAGCGGGAGTATATGAGCAGTTCTTC.

For the CDR3, the DNA is TGTGCCAGCAGCTCCCGCCCCCCGGCCAAAAGCAGGGGGAACACTGAAGCTTTCTTT. This encodes CASSSRPPAKSRGNTEAFF. The rearrangement links TRBV11-2 to TRBJ1-1; maybe TRBD1 (6 bases). The length of the CDR3 is 19 residues. The V gene's germline CDR1 is SGHAT and CDR2 FQNNGV. V shed 4 bases and J shed 1 base, with 25 bases lying between them.

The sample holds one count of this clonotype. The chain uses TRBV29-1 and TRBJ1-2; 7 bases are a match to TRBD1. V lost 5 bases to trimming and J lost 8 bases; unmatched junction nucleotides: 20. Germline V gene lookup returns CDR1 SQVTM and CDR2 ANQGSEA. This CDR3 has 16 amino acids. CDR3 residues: CSVPPPLGQPMRGYTF. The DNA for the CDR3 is TGCAGCGTTCCCCCCCCGCTGGGACAGCCGATGCGGGGCTACACCTTC.

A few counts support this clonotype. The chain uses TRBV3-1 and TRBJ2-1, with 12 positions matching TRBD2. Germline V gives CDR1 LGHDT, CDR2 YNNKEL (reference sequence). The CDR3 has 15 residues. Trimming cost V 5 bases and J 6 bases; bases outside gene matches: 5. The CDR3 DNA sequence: TGTGCCAGCAGCAGAACGACTAGCGGGAGCAATGAGCAGTTCTTC. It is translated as CASSRTTSGSNEQFF.

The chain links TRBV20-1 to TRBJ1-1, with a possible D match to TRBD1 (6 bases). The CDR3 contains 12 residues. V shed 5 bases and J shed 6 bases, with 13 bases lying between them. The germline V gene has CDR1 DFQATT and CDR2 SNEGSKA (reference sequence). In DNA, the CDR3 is TGCAGTGCTCCAAGGGGGATCGCTGAAGCTTTCTTT. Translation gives CSAPRGIAEAFF.

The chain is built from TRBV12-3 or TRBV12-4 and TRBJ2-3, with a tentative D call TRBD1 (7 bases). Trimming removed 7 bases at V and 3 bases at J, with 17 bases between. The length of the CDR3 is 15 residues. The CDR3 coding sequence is TGTGCCAGCATGGGGACTCAGACAGGGACAGATACGCAGTATTTT. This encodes CASMGTQTGTDTQYF.

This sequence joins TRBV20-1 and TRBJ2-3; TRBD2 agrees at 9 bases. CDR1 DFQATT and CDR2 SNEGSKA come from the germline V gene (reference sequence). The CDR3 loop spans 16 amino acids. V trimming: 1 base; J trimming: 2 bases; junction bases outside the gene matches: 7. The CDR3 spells CSARGKTSGITDTQYF. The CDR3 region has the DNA TGCAGTGCTAGAGGAAAGACTAGCGGAATCACAGATACGCAGTATTTT.

In nucleotides, the CDR3 is TGTGCCAGCAGTTACCGGCGGACAGGGGTCAACGAGCAGTACTTC. This gives the protein CASSYRRTGVNEQYF. The V gene is TRBV6-5, the J gene TRBJ2-7; TRBD1 agrees at 9 bases. CDR3 length equals 15 residues. In germline, CDR1 is MNHEY, CDR2 SVGAGI. The ends lost 2 bases at V and 5 bases at J; junction bases unmatched: 7.

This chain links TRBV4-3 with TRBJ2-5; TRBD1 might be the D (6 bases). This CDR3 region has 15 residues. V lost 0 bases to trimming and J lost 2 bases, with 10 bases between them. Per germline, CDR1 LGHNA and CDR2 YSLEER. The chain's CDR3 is CASSQDWDTQETQYF. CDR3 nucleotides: TGCGCCAGCAGCCAAGATTGGGACACACAAGAGACCCAGTACTTC.

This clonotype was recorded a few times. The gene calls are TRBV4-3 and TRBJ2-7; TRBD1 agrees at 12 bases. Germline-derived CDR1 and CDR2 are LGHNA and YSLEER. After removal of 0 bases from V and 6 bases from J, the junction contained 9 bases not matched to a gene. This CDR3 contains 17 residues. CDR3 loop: CASSQDITGTGGREQYF. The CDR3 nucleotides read TGCGCCAGCAGCCAAGATATAACAGGGACAGGGGGCCGCGAGCAGTACTTC.

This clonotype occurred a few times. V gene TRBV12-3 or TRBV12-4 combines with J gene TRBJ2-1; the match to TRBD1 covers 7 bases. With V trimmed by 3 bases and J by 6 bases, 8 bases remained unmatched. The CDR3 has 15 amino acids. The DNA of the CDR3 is TGTGCCAGCAGTTTTGGGCAGGGGGTGATCAATGAGCAGTTCTTC. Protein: CASSFGQGVINEQFF.

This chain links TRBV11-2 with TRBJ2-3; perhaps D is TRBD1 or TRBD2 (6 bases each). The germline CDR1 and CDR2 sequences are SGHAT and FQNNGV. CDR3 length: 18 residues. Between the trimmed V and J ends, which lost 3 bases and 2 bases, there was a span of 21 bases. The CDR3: CASSLGPKRGASTDTQYF. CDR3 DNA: TGTGCCAGCAGCTTGGGACCCAAGAGGGGGGCGTCCACAGATACGCAGTATTTT.

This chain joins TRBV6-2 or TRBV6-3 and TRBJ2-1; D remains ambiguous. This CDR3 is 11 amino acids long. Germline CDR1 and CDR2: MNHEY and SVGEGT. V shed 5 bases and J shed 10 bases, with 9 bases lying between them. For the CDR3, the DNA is TGTGCCAGCAGTAACCGACCGGAGCAGTTCTTC. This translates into CASSNRPEQFF.

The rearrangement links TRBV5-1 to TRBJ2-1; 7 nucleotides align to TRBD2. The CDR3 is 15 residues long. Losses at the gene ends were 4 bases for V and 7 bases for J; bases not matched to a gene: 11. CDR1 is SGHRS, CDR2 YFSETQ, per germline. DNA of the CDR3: TGCGCCAGCAGCCCAATTTTTGGGGAGGGAAATGAGCAGTTCTTC. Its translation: CASSPIFGEGNEQFF.